This passage covers 4 T cell receptor beta chains from one sample sequenced in a study of T cells expressing NK-cell markers. TCRdb reanalyzed the 5' RACE reads, giving one entry per CDR3 protein sequence and no DNA. The sample's table shows fewer than 400,000 distinct CDR3 sequences. The sample comprised blood T cells: a sorted CD56 or NKG2C T cell subset, CD4+ or CD8+ T cells, or bulk PBMC T cells (not recorded which). These receptors were obtained from a woman in her 50s in good health.

The V and J genes are TRBV10-3 and TRBJ1-1; the D call from TCRdb, TRBD1, cannot be confirmed without DNA. Germline V gene lookup returns CDR1 ENHRY and CDR2 SYGVKD. The CDR3 runs to 13 residues. CDR3 loop: CAITPDSTHEAFF.

The chain joins TRBV11-3 to TRBJ2-1; absent DNA, TCRdb's TRBD1 call cannot be checked. CDR1 and CDR2 (germline): SGHNT, YENEEA. The CDR3 runs to 16 residues. The CDR3 protein is CASSPQGPSSYNEQFF.

The chain links TRBV5-5 to TRBJ2-2; TCRdb names TRBD1, which stays unverified in the absence of DNA. This CDR3 has 14 amino acids. Germline assignment: CDR1 SGHKS and CDR2 YYEKEE (reference sequence). The CDR3 sequence: CASSADRPRGGLFF.

The V gene is TRBV4-1, the J gene TRBJ2-2; TCRdb's D call, TRBD2, is unchecked because there is no DNA. In germline, CDR1 is MGHRA, CDR2 YSYEKL. The CDR3 consists of 16 residues. CDR3 loop: CASSLQPGLVPGELFF.